This T cell receptor (beta chain) originates from a study of T-cell memory formation after mild COVID-19. Study details: Most TCR clusters belonged to a single donor.

One entry per CDR3 protein results from TCRdb running MiXCR on the 5' RACE reads. Of about 200,000 distinct CDR3 sequences listed, approximately 10% are singletons. This clonotype occurred a few times. The ends were cut back, 4 bases at V and 7 bases at J, with 9 bases in the middle. From germline, CDR1 is KGHDR and CDR2 SFDVKD. The CDR3 extends over 12 amino acids. Sequenced material: PBMCs or a T cell subset sorted from them (not recorded which). The receptor comes from a man aged 18-30 years who had mild COVID-19 (a few samples of this study predate the infection). Cell type and time point are not known. This chain links TRBV24-1 with TRBJ1-2; possibly TRBD1 for D (5 bases). CDR3 nucleotides: TGTGCCACCAGTGAAATGGGGGTTGGCTACACCTTC. It yields the protein CATSEMGVGYTF.